Here is one T cell receptor beta chain with its context. Antigen specificity is unknown. The germline CDR1 and CDR2 sequences are SGDLS and YYNGEE. This CDR3 is built from 14 residues. Making the TCR beta cDNA relied on 5'RACE template switching with UMIs. TCRdb re-called the 5' RACE reads and catalogs CDR3 proteins one per entry, DNA excluded. The sample's table shows 350,000 to 450,000 distinct CDR3 sequences. This entry is derived from a study of T cells expressing NK-cell markers. Study as a whole: The TCR beta repertoires were obtained from sorted CD3+CD56+NKG2C+, CD3+CD56+NKG2C- and CD3+CD56-NKG2C+ T cells.

General observations from the study: A few of the donors also had these clonotypes leading their CD3+CD56-NKG2C+ fraction.

This TCR came from a man aged 18-69 years in good health. The sequenced material came from blood T cells: a sorted CD56 or NKG2C T cell subset, CD4+ or CD8+ T cells, or bulk PBMC T cells (not recorded which). The rearrangement uses TRBV9 and TRBJ2-7; TCRdb lists TRBD1, though no DNA is available to test this call. CDR3: CASSVGTGSLEQYF.